This T cell receptor beta chain was sequenced in a study of T cells in Graves' hyperthyroidism and ophthalmopathy. Turning to the study itself: Pretreatment peripheral blood was obtained at initial diagnosis. Study-level findings and limits: Peripheral blood also featured most of the thyroid clonotypes expanded above 0.001.

Per the germline V gene, CDR1 is SGHAT and CDR2 is FQDESV (reference sequence). The trim removed 6 bases at V and 5 bases at J, leaving 7 bases unmatched. This CDR3 spans 15 amino acids. TCR beta CDR3 regions were amplified from RNA. HTBI primers drove first-round RT-PCR of the TCR CDR3. TCRdb redid the calling of the multiplex PCR reads with MiXCR, one entry per CDR3 protein. The sample has about 250,000 distinct CDR3 sequences; approximately 23% are singletons. Clinicians diagnosed patients from clinical symptoms, serum thyroxine and TRAb, thyroid ultrasound and orbital computed tomography. This clonotype was picked up many times. Antigen: not known.

The gene calls are TRBV11-1 and TRBJ2-7; 13 bases map to TRBD2. This clonotype originated in a woman aged 40 to 50 with Graves' ophthalmopathy. The source material was blood. CDR3 DNA sequence: TGTGCCAGCAGACCGCCGACTAGCGGGAGGAACGAGCAGTACTTC. Protein product: CASRPPTSGRNEQYF.